These 30 T cell receptor beta chains were all obtained from the same sample, sequenced in a study of blood T cell repertoires in COVID-19. Profiled with immunoSEQ multiplex PCR; TCRdb holds only in-frame clones, not every one. In the table there are 210,000 or so clones, 80% to 85% of which are singletons. Sequencing was done on a sample of PBMCs or T cells enriched from blood (not recorded which). Every receptor here comes from a woman aged 50 to 60 with acute COVID-19.

The V call is TRBV5-1, the J call TRBJ2-3; 7 nucleotides align to TRBD2. This CDR3 comprises 14 residues. From germline, CDR1 is SGHRS and CDR2 YFSETQ. V was pared by 7 bases and J by 6 bases, with 11 bases of the junction left unmatched. This chain's CDR3 is CASSSGALTDTQYF. The CDR3 bases are TGCGCCAGCTCCAGCGGGGCTCTGACGGATACGCAGTATTTT.

The chain employs TRBV25-1 and TRBJ2-3; 8 bases match TRBD1. The germline CDR1 and CDR2 sequences are MGHDK and SYGVNS. The ends lost 6 bases at V and 1 base at J; junction bases unmatched: 3. There are 14 residues in the CDR3. The CDR3 region has the DNA TGTGCCAGCAGACCGACAGGGGGCACAGATACGCAGTATTTT. It yields the protein CASRPTGGTDTQYF.

V usage is TRBV20-1 and J usage is TRBJ1-1, with unresolved D. CDR3 length: 11 residues. CDR1 DFQATT and CDR2 SNEGSKA come from the germline V gene (reference sequence). V dropped 8 bases and J dropped 7 bases, with 14 bases sitting between them. The CDR3 protein is CSYTQVGEAFF. The CDR3, as DNA: TGCAGTTACACCCAGGTGGGTGAAGCTTTCTTT.

This clone showed up just once. This sequence joins TRBV21-1 and TRBJ2-1; the table gives TRBD1 as D, unverified against the DNA. TRBV21-1 is recorded as a pseudogene. The CDR3 covers 16 residues. CDR3 sequence reads: CASSNWDRPTYNEQFF. The CDR3 DNA is TGTGCCAGCAGCAATTGGGACAGACCGACCTACAATGAGCAGTTCTTC.

J is TRBJ1-4 and V is TRBV28; perhaps TRBD1 as D (5 bases). Deletions cut 6 bases from V and 7 bases from J, with 18 bases between. Germline loops: CDR1 MDHEN, CDR2 SYDVKM. The CDR3 runs 15 residues. The CDR3 loop reads CASRPSGGSGEKLFF. The CDR3 coding sequence is TGTGCCAGCAGACCATCCGGGGGTAGCGGTGAAAAACTGTTTTTT.

A word on this clone: The same CDR3 can be traced to other DNA sequences in this sample. J is TRBJ2-7 and V is TRBV11-2, with D unclear. The CDR3 length is 11 residues. Germline V CDR1 and CDR2: SGHAT, FQNNGV. Between the trimmed V and J ends, which lost 2 bases and 4 bases, there was a span of 3 bases. CDR3 in DNA: TGTGCCAGCAGCTTACAATACGAGCAGTACTTC. It codes for CASSLQYEQYF.

The chain combines TRBV7-2 with TRBJ2-3, with D perhaps TRBD2 (6 bases). The germline V and J ends were trimmed by 4 bases and 4 bases, with 15 bases remaining between them. Germline V lookup: CDR1 SGHTA, CDR2 FQGNSA. CDR3 length equals 15 residues. CDR3 residues: CASSSRDSGPDTQYF. The CDR3 nucleotides read TGTGCCAGCAGCTCCCGGGACTCAGGGCCAGATACGCAGTATTTT.

The V call is TRBV4-3, the J call TRBJ2-7; no definite D call. The germline V gene encodes CDR1 LGHNA and CDR2 YSLEER. This CDR3 has 16 residues. The V gene lost 1 base and the J gene lost 5 bases, with 18 bases spanning the gap. This CDR3 is CASSQVTNPLVHEQYF. For the CDR3, the DNA is TGCGCCAGCAGCCAAGTGACAAATCCGCTCGTGCACGAGCAGTACTTC.

V usage is TRBV25-1 and J usage is TRBJ2-3; no firm D call. V was shortened by 1 base and J by 5 bases, with 4 bases between the two germline ends. Germline V gene data show CDR1 as MGHDK and CDR2 as SYGVNS. This CDR3 comprises 12 residues. Here the CDR3 reads CASSESLDTQYF. CDR3 nucleotide sequence: TGTGCCAGCAGTGAATCCTTAGATACGCAGTATTTT.

This chain links TRBV5-6 with TRBJ2-7, with TRBD1 matching over 8 bases. Germline assignment: CDR1 SGHDT and CDR2 YYEEEE. The V gene end was trimmed by 0 bases and the J gene end by 6 bases; junction bases not matched to a gene: 2. This CDR3 region has 13 residues. The CDR3 DNA follows: TGTGCCAGCAGCTTGGGGACAGGGCGCGAGCAGTACTTC. Protein product: CASSLGTGREQYF.

The chain recombines TRBV11-2 with TRBJ2-7, with D tentatively TRBD1 (6 bases). This CDR3 has 14 amino acids. Germline lookup yields CDR1 SGHAT and CDR2 FQNNGV. The V end lost 3 bases, the J end lost 3 bases, and 12 bases lay between the germline ends. CDR3 amino acids: CASSFYVGGYEQYF. In DNA, the CDR3 is TGTGCCAGCAGCTTTTACGTAGGGGGCTACGAGCAGTACTTC.

J is TRBJ2-5 and V is TRBV5-1; TRBD1 agrees at 8 bases. V dropped 1 base and J dropped 5; count of bases not matched to a gene: 7. Germline V gene lookup returns CDR1 SGHRS and CDR2 YFSETQ. This CDR3 spans 15 amino acids. The CDR3 region has the DNA TGCGCCAGCAGCTTGAGCTCAGGGGGCGGGGAGACCCAGTACTTC. It codes for CASSLSSGGGETQYF.

The chain links TRBV7-7 to TRBJ2-7, with D unresolved. The CDR3 has 13 amino acids. CDR1 and CDR2 (germline): SSHAT, FNYEAQ (reference sequence). V was pared by 5 bases and J by 6 bases, with 14 bases between. CDR3 amino acids: CASSLRREGEQYF. CDR3 DNA sequence: TGTGCCAGCAGCCTCCGGAGAGAAGGCGAGCAGTACTTC.

This chain links TRBV5-8 with TRBJ2-2; TRBD1 aligns across 9 bases. The V gene's germline CDR1 is SGHTS and CDR2 YDEGEE. The J segment lost 6 bases and the V segment lost 4 bases, leaving 16 bases of the junction unmatched. The length of the CDR3 is 18 residues. This CDR3 reads CASSRGRRQGVSAGELFF. CDR3 coding DNA: TGTGCCAGCAGCCGAGGGAGGAGACAGGGGGTATCGGCCGGGGAGCTGTTTTTT.

This chain's CDR3 is CASSQARWTGGSDTQYF. DNA for the CDR3: TGCGCCAGCAGCCAAGCTCGATGGACAGGGGGCTCAGATACGCAGTATTTT. This rearrangement joins TRBV4-1 to TRBJ2-3; 11 bases match TRBD1. V lost 1 base and J lost 4; bases outside the gene matches: 7. The length of the CDR3 is 17 residues. From germline, CDR1 is MGHRA and CDR2 YSYEKL.

This chain connects TRBV2 to TRBJ2-7; 8 nucleotides line up with TRBD1. This CDR3 has 15 amino acids. V was pared by 6 bases and J by 2 bases, with 9 bases of the junction left unmatched. The germline gives CDR1 SNHLY, CDR2 FYNNEI. CDR3: CASRSPGTGAYEQYF. CDR3 DNA sequence: TGTGCCAGCAGGAGCCCCGGGACAGGTGCCTACGAGCAGTACTTC.

The J gene is TRBJ1-1, the V gene TRBV5-6; possible D gene TRBD1, 6 bases. This CDR3 comprises 15 residues. Trimming removed 0 bases from V and 6 bases from J, with 15 bases in between. CDR1 and CDR2 from the germline V gene are SGHDT and YYEEEE. CDR3 in amino acids: CASSLAGVSSSEAFF. The CDR3 DNA reads TGTGCCAGCAGCTTGGCAGGGGTTTCAAGCTCTGAAGCTTTCTTT. Full variable domain (missing parts from reference TRBV5-6 and TRBJ1-1): DAGVTQSPTHLIKTRGQQVTLRCSPKSGHDTVSWYQQALGQGPQFIFQYYEEEERQRGNFPDRFSGHQFPNYSSELNVNALLLGDSALYLCASSLAGVSSSEAFFGQGTRLTVV.

The genes are TRBV24-1 and TRBJ1-5; the D gene is possibly TRBD1 (6 bases). Germline assignment: CDR1 KGHDR and CDR2 SFDVKD. CDR3 length equals 14 residues. V shed 9 bases and J shed 1 base, with 12 bases lying between them. The DNA for the CDR3 is TGTGCCACCGGAGACAGGACGAGCAATCAGCCCCAGCATTTT. Residues: CATGDRTSNQPQHF.

CDR3 coding DNA: TGTGCCAGCAGCCCCACGGGACTCCCGCAAAAACTGTTTTTT. It is translated as CASSPTGLPQKLFF. The gene calls are TRBV14 and TRBJ1-4; a weak D match, TRBD1 (5 bases). Germline loops: CDR1 SGHDN, CDR2 FVKESK. The CDR3 covers 14 residues. V lost 4 bases, J lost 9 bases, and 15 bases lay in between.

V gene TRBV19 combines with J gene TRBJ2-7; D remains ambiguous. CDR1 LNHDA and CDR2 SQIVND come from the germline V gene (reference sequence). V was shortened by 3 bases and J by 2 bases, with 14 bases between the two germline ends. CDR3 length: 15 residues. CDR3 sequence reads: CASSMGPQSTYEQYF. The CDR3 DNA is TGTGCCAGTAGTATGGGCCCTCAATCAACCTACGAGCAGTACTTC.

The rearrangement uses TRBV19 and TRBJ2-7; 9 positions agree with TRBD1. The germline V gene encodes CDR1 LNHDA and CDR2 SQIVND (reference sequence). The CDR3 totals 14 residues. After removal of 7 bases from V and 2 bases from J, the junction contained 6 bases not matched to a gene. In DNA, the CDR3 is TGTGCCAGTACCAGGGACAGGGCCCCCTACGAGCAGTACTTC. Amino acid sequence: CASTRDRAPYEQYF.

The chain is built from TRBV5-1 and TRBJ2-5; D is perhaps TRBD1 (6 bases). Trimming took off 1 base at V and 5 bases at J, with 12 bases between the two ends. CDR1 and CDR2 from the germline V gene are SGHRS and YFSETQ. CDR3 length equals 14 residues. The CDR3: CASSLSSGEETQYF. For the CDR3, the DNA is TGCGCCAGCAGCTTGTCGTCAGGGGAGGAGACCCAGTACTTC. The full variable domain, rest sourced from reference TRBV5-1 and TRBJ2-5, is KAGVTQTPRYLIKTRGQQVTLSCSPISGHRSVSWYQQTPGQGLQFLFEYFSETQRNKGNFPGRFSGRQFSNSRSEMNVSTLELGDSALYLCASSLSSGEETQYFGPGTRLLVL.

This chain links TRBV19 with TRBJ1-6; maybe TRBD1 (6 bases). The length of the CDR3 is 14 residues. V lost 3 bases and J 8 bases, leaving 11 bases between the germline ends. Per germline, CDR1 LNHDA and CDR2 SQIVND (reference sequence). The CDR3 DNA reads as TGTGCCAGTAGTATGTACAGGGACCATTCACCCCTCCACTTT. This codes for CASSMYRDHSPLHF.

V usage is TRBV7-9 and J usage is TRBJ2-1, with 9 positions matching TRBD1. In germline, CDR1 is SEHNR, CDR2 FQNEAQ (reference sequence). Trimming removed 5 bases from V and 7 bases from J; junction bases left unmatched: 12. The CDR3 extends over 16 amino acids. CDR3 protein: CASSELGTGQENEQFF. DNA of the CDR3: TGTGCCAGCAGCGAACTCGGGACAGGGCAGGAAAATGAGCAGTTCTTC. Using reference TRBV7-9 and TRBJ2-1 for the parts outside the CDR3, the full variable domain is DTGVSQNPRHKITKRGQNVTFRCDPISEHNRLYWYRQTLGQGPEFLTYFQNEAQLEKSRLLSDRFSAERPKGSFSTLEIQRTEQGDSAMYLCASSELGTGQENEQFFGPGTRLTVL.

The chain has TRBV27 and TRBJ1-4, with D perhaps TRBD1 (6 bases). Germline assignment: CDR1 MNHEY and CDR2 SMNVEV (reference sequence). The length of the CDR3 is 16 residues. V was cut by 2 bases and J by 5 bases, with 15 bases left in between. The CDR3 DNA is TGTGCCAGCAGTTTACAACGGACAGTGGGAAATGAAAAACTGTTTTTT. Translating gives CASSLQRTVGNEKLFF.

This clone was detected only once. The J gene is TRBJ1-2, the V gene TRBV4-1, with D possibly matching TRBD1 (5 bases). The germline V gene has CDR1 MGHRA and CDR2 YSYEKL. This CDR3 spans 13 amino acids. Trimming pared 4 bases from V and 3 bases from J, leaving 9 bases between. The CDR3 nucleotides read TGCGCCAGCAGCCCCGACAGAGACTATGGCTACACCTTC. It specifies CASSPDRDYGYTF.

The rearrangement uses TRBV6-2 or TRBV6-3 and TRBJ1-6, with D tentatively TRBD1 (5 bases). CDR3 length equals 15 residues. Germline CDR1 reads MNHEY; CDR2 reads SVGEGT. With 6 bases removed from V and 10 bases from J, the gap between germline ends came to 19 bases. The CDR3 sequence is CASSTSRGGTSPLHF. The CDR3 coding sequence is TGTGCCAGCAGCACGTCTCGCGGGGGGACCTCACCCCTCCACTTT.

The genes are TRBV6-6 and TRBJ2-7; the D gene is possibly TRBD1 (5 bases). The CDR3 length is 13 residues. Germline CDR1 is MNHNY and CDR2 is SVGAGI (reference sequence). Trimming left V 6 bases short and J 4 bases short, with 13 bases between. Here the CDR3 reads CASSPGSGYEQYF. In DNA form, the CDR3 reads TGTGCCAGCAGCCCAGGGTCCGGGTACGAGCAGTACTTC.

This clone was found once. The genes are TRBV11-2 and TRBJ2-7; D may be TRBD2 (6 bases). The CDR3 length is 15 residues. Trimming stripped 5 bases from V and 13 bases from J, with 27 bases between. Germline CDR1 is SGHAT and CDR2 is FQNNGV. The CDR3 DNA is TGTGCCAGCAGCCCCACAGAAACGGGGCATCGGGGGTGTTACTTC. Amino acids: CASSPTETGHRGCYF.

The chain combines TRBV4-1 with TRBJ2-1, with D perhaps TRBD2 (5 bases). Germline CDR1 and CDR2: MGHRA and YSYEKL. The CDR3 contains 14 residues. The V end was cut by 4 bases, the J end by 6 bases, with 13 bases between. CDR3 nucleotide sequence: TGCGCCAGCAGCCGGATGGAGGCCCCCAATGAGCAGTTCTTC. Residues: CASSRMEAPNEQFF.